The present TCR beta chain was sequenced within a study of blood T cells in healthy people across ages (dated by TCRdb to between 2014 and 2017). With regard to the full study: In model experiments, roughly one uniquely barcoded TCR beta cDNA molecule per two T cells was captured by template switching. To avoid experimental bias, donors of different ages were spread randomly across the sequencing lanes. The study analyzed two additional independent replicas of 1 million unique cDNA reads from the same blood draw for two donors, one aged 18 to 29 and one aged 80 or older. The study measured age-related changes in TCR beta repertoire diversity using deep sequencing normalized with unique cDNA molecular identifiers. Four age groups were formed from the donors: young (average 16 years), middle-aged (approximately 39), aged (over 55) and long-lived (82). Study-level results and caveats: Observed TCR beta diversity correlated strongly with the percentage of naive T cells measured by flow cytometry. As age increased, observed TCR beta diversity per million T cells dropped in a roughly linear way, and a significant reduction was already evident by age 40. Because donor CMV infection status was unknown, age-related changes in expanded clonotypes were potentially confounded. Because profiling used bulk unsorted PBMCs, naive and antigen-experienced compartments could not be compared conclusively. Estimates of total diversity based on one million sequenced T cells were regarded as lower bounds and as underestimates. Compared with the aged group, more naive CD4+ T cells, fewer expanded clones and increased TCR diversity were shown by the long-lived group, suggesting age selection.

The sample holds a few counts of this clonotype. No antigen is known for it. No base-level quality is on record; no much larger clone is a single base apart. Systemically healthy Caucasian individuals from Russia, 35 to 50 in total and aged about 6 to 95 years, were included as donors. Each donor gave ten milliliters of peripheral blood, drawn into EDTA-treated Vacutainer tubes. Ficoll-Paque density-gradient centrifugation was used to isolate PBMCs, with at least 6 million obtained per sample. Total RNA was extracted from PBMCs with Trizol reagent, with at least 5 micrograms obtained per sample. For every donor, flow cytometry on a PBMC aliquot measured the percentage of naive CD45RAhigh/CD27high T cells. V drops 6 bases and J drops 0 bases, leaving 12 bases in between. The CDR3 sequence holds 16 residues, the cysteine and phenylalanine included. Left in the record is the CDR3 DNA by itself, 48 bases read in frame from the first base.

The library was built by means of 5' RACE. The listed sequencing device is Illumina HiSeq 2500. A second PCR of about 6 to 11 cycles was performed with a sample-barcoded 5' primer and a J-beta primer mix. A unique molecular identifier was introduced onto each TCR beta cDNA molecule by a template-switch 5' adaptor carrying 12 random nucleotides. Each sample yielded at least 2.5 million CDR3-containing paired-end reads. All of the RNA was converted into first-strand cDNA using the Mint cDNA synthesis kit, with a TRBC-specific oligonucleotide serving as the primer. Following uracil-DNA glycosylase treatment, all cDNA underwent a first 18-cycle PCR with the universal primers M1SS and BC2_uni_R. Processing in the source paper ran as follows. For normalization, 1 million high-quality reads were randomly selected from each sample, with every read carrying a distinct molecular identifier. Instead of being binned into consensus sequences, reads that shared molecular identifiers were thrown out. MiTCR, with a Q25 quality threshold and the strictest error-elimination algorithm, was used for CDR3 identification, clonotype clustering and error correction. A nonparametric unseen species model with Euler transformation was used to estimate a lower bound on total TCR beta diversity. TCRdb reworked the public reads: Q25 trimming with fastp, MiXCR clone assembly, productive beta chains retained. Rows matching on CDR3 protein sequence are summarized as one entry with the most common DNA and genes. TCRdb, not the authors, supplied the V and J calls. Here the sample has about a million distinct CDR3 sequences; just over 50% occur a single time. The biggest ten clones account for about 22% of the sample.

The sample taken for sequencing was blood. The TCR originated in an older woman in good health. This sequence uses TRBV12-3 or TRBV12-4 and TRBJ2-6; the D gene may be TRBD1 or TRBD2, since each aligns over 6 bases. The CDR3 amino acid sequence is: CASRAGQNSGANVLTF. The nucleotide sequence reads as follows: TGTGCCAGCAGGGCGGGACAAAACTCTGGGGCCAACGTCCTGACTTTC.